One T cell receptor beta chain is described in this entry. TCRdb recomputed calls from the 5' RACE reads with MiXCR, one row per CDR3 protein. The sample includes fewer than 130,000 distinct CDR3 sequences, over 9.5% of them seen just once. This specimen comes from a study of early T cells in non-severe SARS-CoV-2 infection. Study context: The sequenced material was bulk RNA from unsorted whole blood, and its chains were unpaired.

CDR3 length equals 14 residues. V was shortened by 0 bases and J by 6 bases, with 14 bases between the two germline ends. Per germline, CDR1 GTSNPN and CDR2 SVGIG (reference sequence). The V and J genes are TRBV30 and TRBJ1-1; D not resolved. The sequenced sample was whole blood, obtained at baseline. This TCR came from an adult who was a healthcare worker with PCR-confirmed SARS-CoV-2 infection or an uninfected control (not recorded which). The CDR3 protein is CAWSVLRGGAEAFF. CDR3 sequence (DNA): TGTGCCTGGAGTGTACTCCGGGGAGGCGCTGAAGCTTTCTTT.